A selection of T cell receptor beta chains follows, all from one sample in a study of T cell responses to AZD1222 COVID-19 vaccine. Only in-frame clones appear in the TCRdb table, and some are missing; sequencing was by immunoSEQ multiplex PCR. In the table there are more than 90,000 clones, 85% to 90% of which are singletons. Here the sequenced sample was peripheral blood, taken 28 days after the second AZD1222 dose. The receptors shown here come from an adult who received the AZD1222 COVID-19 vaccine. CDR3s include the opening cysteine and the closing phenylalanine or tryptophan. The order of the fields is D gene, clone size, V gene, J gene, CDR3 DNA, CDR3 protein. A D gene is named only where the DNA matches it firmly. Clone sizes are given selectively: once, few, many, or a class where the clone is expanded.

d_gene: TRBD2; abundance: NA; v_gene: TRBV6-2/TRBV6-3; j_gene: TRBJ2-7; CDR3nt: TGTGCCAGCAGTCACACGAAACGTTCACTAGCGAGATCCTACGAGCAGTACTTC; CDR3aa: CASSHTKRSLARSYEQYF
d_gene: TRBD1; abundance: once; v_gene: TRBV5-1; j_gene: TRBJ1-2; CDR3nt: TGCGCCAGCAGCTCGGACGGGACAGATAACTATGGCTACACCTTC; CDR3aa: CASSSDGTDNYGYTF
d_gene: NA; abundance: once; v_gene: TRBV25-1; j_gene: TRBJ1-1; CDR3nt: TGTGCCAGCAGTGAACTGGTCCAGGAGGGAACTGAAGCTTTCTTT; CDR3aa: CASSELVQEGTEAFF
d_gene: NA; abundance: NA; v_gene: TRBV19; j_gene: TRBJ1-5; CDR3nt: TGTGCCAGTAGTATCTTACAGCCAAATCAGCCCCAGCATTTT; CDR3aa: CASSILQPNQPQHF
d_gene: NA; abundance: once; v_gene: TRBV7-9; j_gene: TRBJ2-7; CDR3nt: TGTGCCAGCAGGCCGAGTCGGGACGAGCAGTACTTC; CDR3aa: CASRPSRDEQYF
d_gene: NA; abundance: NA; v_gene: TRBV20-1; j_gene: TRBJ2-3; CDR3nt: TGCAGTGCCCCCCCCGCTGTGTTT; CDR3aa: CSAPPAVF
d_gene: TRBD1; abundance: NA; v_gene: TRBV2; j_gene: TRBJ1-6; CDR3nt: TGTGCCAGCAGGCTAAGGACAGGGTTAGGTTCACCCCTCCACTTT; CDR3aa: CASRLRTGLGSPLHF
d_gene: TRBD2; abundance: NA; v_gene: TRBV7-3; j_gene: TRBJ2-1; CDR3nt: TGTGCCAGCAGCTTGTTTGTGACTAGCAATTACAATGAGCAGTTCTTC; CDR3aa: CASSLFVTSNYNEQFF
d_gene: NA; abundance: NA; v_gene: TRBV29-1; j_gene: TRBJ1-1; CDR3nt: TGCAGCGTTGAAGTTGGCGCATCGAACACTGAAGCTTTCTTT; CDR3aa: CSVEVGASNTEAFF
d_gene: NA; abundance: NA; v_gene: TRBV25-1; j_gene: TRBJ1-1; CDR3nt: TGTGCCAGCAGTGAATTCTCCACTGAAGCTTTCTTT; CDR3aa: CASSEFSTEAFF
d_gene: NA; abundance: NA; v_gene: TRBV12-3/TRBV12-4; j_gene: TRBJ1-1; CDR3nt: TGTGCCAGCAGTTACCGTAACACTGAAGCTTTCTTT; CDR3aa: CASSYRNTEAFF
d_gene: TRBD1; abundance: once; v_gene: TRBV19; j_gene: TRBJ1-1; CDR3nt: TGTGCCAGTTTGACAGGGACGGGGACGAACACTGAAGCTTTCTTT; CDR3aa: CASLTGTGTNTEAFF
d_gene: NA; abundance: NA; v_gene: TRBV4-1; j_gene: TRBJ2-3; CDR3nt: TGCGCCAGCAGCCAAAAGGGGCTGAGCACAGATACGCAGTATTTT; CDR3aa: CASSQKGLSTDTQYF
d_gene: NA; abundance: once; v_gene: TRBV2; j_gene: TRBJ2-7; CDR3nt: TGTGCCAGCAGACGGACCCTTGGCTCCTACGAGCAGTACTTC; CDR3aa: CASRRTLGSYEQYF
d_gene: NA; abundance: NA; v_gene: TRBV24-1; j_gene: TRBJ2-1; CDR3nt: TGTGCCACCAGTGATCAGGGGGGACAGCACTCCTACAATGAGCAGTTCTTC; CDR3aa: CATSDQGGQHSYNEQFF
d_gene: TRBD2; abundance: NA; v_gene: TRBV5-1; j_gene: TRBJ2-5; CDR3nt: TGCGCCAGCAGCTTGGCCGGGACTAGCGGGGGGATTTACCAAGAGACCCAGTACTTC; CDR3aa: CASSLAGTSGGIYQETQYF
d_gene: TRBD1; abundance: NA; v_gene: TRBV4-1; j_gene: TRBJ2-7; CDR3nt: TGCGCCAGCAGCCCATTGGTTTGGGCTGGGACAGGGGCCTACGAGCAGTACTTC; CDR3aa: CASSPLVWAGTGAYEQYF
d_gene: TRBD1; abundance: NA; v_gene: TRBV7-9; j_gene: TRBJ2-7; CDR3nt: TGTGCCAGCAGCTCGGGGACAGGGTGGCCTTACGAGCAGTACTTC; CDR3aa: CASSSGTGWPYEQYF
d_gene: TRBD1; abundance: NA; v_gene: TRBV4-1; j_gene: TRBJ1-5; CDR3nt: TGCGCCAGCAGCCCTGGGGGGACAGAACTCAATCAGCCCCAGCATTTT; CDR3aa: CASSPGGTELNQPQHF
d_gene: NA; abundance: NA; v_gene: TRBV7-9; j_gene: TRBJ1-2; CDR3nt: TGTGCCAGCAGCTTTACCGACGGTAACTATGGCTACACCTTC; CDR3aa: CASSFTDGNYGYTF
d_gene: TRBD1; abundance: NA; v_gene: TRBV7-9; j_gene: TRBJ2-5; CDR3nt: TGTGCCAGCAGCTTAGGGGACAGGGACCAAGAGACCCAGTACTTC; CDR3aa: CASSLGDRDQETQYF
d_gene: NA; abundance: NA; v_gene: TRBV11-2; j_gene: TRBJ1-2; CDR3nt: TGTGCCAGCAGCTTAGCCGCGCATGTCTACACCTTC; CDR3aa: CASSLAAHVYTF
d_gene: NA; abundance: NA; v_gene: TRBV6-2/TRBV6-3; j_gene: TRBJ2-1; CDR3nt: TGTGCCAGCAGTTACGCAGCAGGGGACGGCTACAATGAGCAGTTCTTC; CDR3aa: CASSYAAGDGYNEQFF
d_gene: TRBD1; abundance: NA; v_gene: TRBV6-5; j_gene: TRBJ2-7; CDR3nt: TGTGCCAGCAGTTACCGGGGACAGGGGGCTACGTACGAGCAGTACTTC; CDR3aa: CASSYRGQGATYEQYF
d_gene: NA; abundance: NA; v_gene: TRBV7-9; j_gene: TRBJ2-5; CDR3nt: TGTGCCAGCAGCTCCTCATGGGGGAAGGAGGAAGAGACCCAGTACTTC; CDR3aa: CASSSSWGKEEETQYF
d_gene: TRBD2; abundance: NA; v_gene: TRBV4-2; j_gene: TRBJ2-2; CDR3nt: TGTGCCAGCAGCCAAACCGGGACTAGCAGTGCCGGGGAGCTGTTTTTT; CDR3aa: CASSQTGTSSAGELFF
d_gene: NA; abundance: NA; v_gene: TRBV29-1; j_gene: TRBJ1-2; CDR3nt: TGCAGCGTGGATCTTGGGGATAGGGGTGGCTACACCTTC; CDR3aa: CSVDLGDRGGYTF
d_gene: NA; abundance: NA; v_gene: TRBV7-9; j_gene: TRBJ1-1; CDR3nt: TGTGCCAGCAGCTTGAGTTCCAGGGGTGAAGCTTTCTTT; CDR3aa: CASSLSSRGEAFF
d_gene: NA; abundance: few; v_gene: TRBV6-5; j_gene: TRBJ1-2; CDR3nt: TGTGCCAGCATCAGCGGGGGCGCGGGGGGAAATGGCTACACCTTC; CDR3aa: CASISGGAGGNGYTF
d_gene: TRBD2; abundance: NA; v_gene: TRBV5-1; j_gene: TRBJ2-1; CDR3nt: TGCGCCAGCAGCTTGAGCGGGGGGACCTACAATGAGCAGTTCTTC; CDR3aa: CASSLSGGTYNEQFF
d_gene: NA; abundance: NA; v_gene: TRBV4-2; j_gene: TRBJ1-5; CDR3nt: TGTGCCAGCAGCCAAGATACGGGATACAATCAGCCCCAGCATTTT; CDR3aa: CASSQDTGYNQPQHF
d_gene: TRBD2; abundance: NA; v_gene: TRBV28; j_gene: TRBJ2-7; CDR3nt: TGTGCCAGCAGACGGGGGGGTTCGCCTGACGAGCAGTACTTC; CDR3aa: CASRRGGSPDEQYF
d_gene: NA; abundance: NA; v_gene: TRBV5-4; j_gene: TRBJ1-2; CDR3nt: TGTGCCAGCAGCTTGGTTAGACGGGATCGGTACTATGGCTACACCTTC; CDR3aa: CASSLVRRDRYYGYTF
d_gene: NA; abundance: NA; v_gene: TRBV6-5; j_gene: TRBJ1-2; CDR3nt: TGTGCCAGCTCGGGCACTACCTATGGCTACACCTTC; CDR3aa: CASSGTTYGYTF
d_gene: NA; abundance: once; v_gene: TRBV18; j_gene: TRBJ2-7; CDR3nt: TGTGCCAGCTCACCTCAGGGAAGCGACGAGCAGTACTTC; CDR3aa: CASSPQGSDEQYF
d_gene: NA; abundance: few; v_gene: TRBV9; j_gene: TRBJ1-2; CDR3nt: TGTGCCAGCAGCGTAGCAGGGAGCCCCAACTATGGCTACACCTTC; CDR3aa: CASSVAGSPNYGYTF
d_gene: NA; abundance: NA; v_gene: TRBV12-5; j_gene: TRBJ1-2; CDR3nt: TGTGCTAGTGGTTTGAAGCGGGACAAAGGGGACTATGGCTACACCTTC; CDR3aa: CASGLKRDKGDYGYTF
d_gene: TRBD2; abundance: NA; v_gene: TRBV3-1/TRBV3-2; j_gene: TRBJ2-1; CDR3nt: TGTGCCAGCAGCCAATTTGCGGGGGGCTACAATGAGCAGTTCTTC; CDR3aa: CASSQFAGGYNEQFF
d_gene: NA; abundance: NA; v_gene: TRBV28; j_gene: TRBJ2-1; CDR3nt: TGTGCCAGCAGTTTATGGTCCAGGGCAAAAGTATACAATGAGCAGTTCTTC; CDR3aa: CASSLWSRAKVYNEQFF
d_gene: NA; abundance: NA; v_gene: TRBV12-5; j_gene: TRBJ2-7; CDR3nt: TGTGCTAGTCCCGTCTGGGATTCCCGATCGGGCGAGCAGTACTTC; CDR3aa: CASPVWDSRSGEQYF
d_gene: TRBD1; abundance: NA; v_gene: TRBV27; j_gene: TRBJ2-7; CDR3nt: TGTGCCAGCAGTTCTTGGACAGGGAATCACGAGCAGTACTTC; CDR3aa: CASSSWTGNHEQYF
d_gene: TRBD1; abundance: NA; v_gene: TRBV6-2/TRBV6-3; j_gene: TRBJ1-1; CDR3nt: TGTGCCAGCAGCCTCGGACAGGGGGCTGAAGCTTTCTTT; CDR3aa: CASSLGQGAEAFF
d_gene: TRBD2; abundance: NA; v_gene: TRBV7-2; j_gene: TRBJ2-1; CDR3nt: TGTGCCAGCAGCTTACAGCCTGGCGGGGGAGGGAATGAGCAGTTCTTC; CDR3aa: CASSLQPGGGGNEQFF
d_gene: NA; abundance: NA; v_gene: TRBV10-3; j_gene: TRBJ2-1; CDR3nt: TGTGCCATCAGTGAGTCGAAACTCTCCTGGGCGTTCTTC; CDR3aa: CAISESKLSWAFF
d_gene: NA; abundance: NA; v_gene: TRBV6-2/TRBV6-3; j_gene: TRBJ2-7; CDR3nt: TGTGCCAGCAGTTACTCGGACGAGCAGTACTTC; CDR3aa: CASSYSDEQYF
d_gene: NA; abundance: NA; v_gene: TRBV5-4; j_gene: TRBJ1-2; CDR3nt: TGTGCCAGCAGCTTGGACGTAGGTGGCTACACCTTC; CDR3aa: CASSLDVGGYTF
d_gene: NA; abundance: NA; v_gene: TRBV28; j_gene: TRBJ1-5; CDR3nt: TGTGCCAGCAGTTTAGGCATCTGGGGGTTACAGCCCCAGCATTTT; CDR3aa: CASSLGIWGLQPQHF
d_gene: NA; abundance: NA; v_gene: TRBV7-9; j_gene: TRBJ1-1; CDR3nt: TGTGCCAGCAGCTTTGACACGAACACTGAAGCTTTCTTT; CDR3aa: CASSFDTNTEAFF
d_gene: NA; abundance: few; v_gene: TRBV6-5; j_gene: TRBJ1-4; CDR3nt: TGTGCCAGCAGTTACAGGCCCAATGAAAAACTGTTTTTT; CDR3aa: CASSYRPNEKLFF
d_gene: TRBD1; abundance: NA; v_gene: TRBV7-9; j_gene: TRBJ1-6; CDR3nt: TGTGCCAGCAGCCCCTCACAGGGACAGAATTCACCCCTCCACTTT; CDR3aa: CASSPSQGQNSPLHF
d_gene: TRBD2; abundance: few; v_gene: TRBV3-1/TRBV3-2; j_gene: TRBJ2-7; CDR3nt: TGTGCCAGCAGCGAGGGACTAGCGGCCTACGAGCAGTACTTC; CDR3aa: CASSEGLAAYEQYF
d_gene: TRBD2; abundance: NA; v_gene: TRBV4-2; j_gene: TRBJ2-7; CDR3nt: TGTGCCAGCAGCCAAGAAATAGGGACTAGCGGGAGGTACGAGCAGTACTTC; CDR3aa: CASSQEIGTSGRYEQYF
d_gene: TRBD1; abundance: NA; v_gene: TRBV19; j_gene: TRBJ2-4; CDR3nt: TGTGCCAGTAGTAAGGGCAGGGGGTTTGCCAAAAACATTCAGTACTTC; CDR3aa: CASSKGRGFAKNIQYF
d_gene: TRBD2; abundance: once; v_gene: TRBV27; j_gene: TRBJ2-1; CDR3nt: TGTGCCAGCAGTTTAGTGCGGGAGATAATGGACAATGAGCAGTTCTTC; CDR3aa: CASSLVREIMDNEQFF
d_gene: NA; abundance: NA; v_gene: TRBV19; j_gene: TRBJ1-2; CDR3nt: TGTGCCAGTAGTATAGTTCGAGGGGACTATGGCTACACCTTC; CDR3aa: CASSIVRGDYGYTF
d_gene: TRBD1; abundance: NA; v_gene: TRBV5-4; j_gene: TRBJ1-4; CDR3nt: TGTGCCAGCAGCTCCACAGGGGATGAAAAACTGTTTTTT; CDR3aa: CASSSTGDEKLFF
d_gene: NA; abundance: NA; v_gene: TRBV3-1/TRBV3-2; j_gene: TRBJ1-2; CDR3nt: TGTGCCAGCAGCCCCTCACAGGGTGCCTATGGCTACACCTTC; CDR3aa: CASSPSQGAYGYTF
d_gene: NA; abundance: NA; v_gene: TRBV5-1; j_gene: TRBJ2-3; CDR3nt: TGCGCCAGCAGCTTGGAGGCAGATACGCAGTATTTT; CDR3aa: CASSLEADTQYF